Included here is one TCR beta chain sequence, with context. The sample originates from a study of blood T cell repertoires in COVID-19. Generated by immunoSEQ multiplex PCR, the TCRdb table keeps only in-frame clones and is missing some. The sample lists some 120,000 clones; roughly 90% were seen once. Sequencing used peripheral blood. The TCR was taken from a man aged 50-59 years with active COVID-19.

The CDR3 reads CASGSYPGQGSDTEAFF. The CDR3 DNA reads as TGTGCTAGTGGCTCATACCCGGGACAGGGATCGGACACTGAAGCTTTCTTT. The chain couples TRBV12-5 to TRBJ1-1; TRBD1 matches 9 bases. The CDR3 is 17 residues long. Germline V CDR1 and CDR2: LGHNT, FRNRAP. The V segment lost 6 bases and the J segment 3 bases; nucleotides outside the gene matches: 14.